This TCR beta chain was recovered during a study of beta chain features in type 1 diabetes. There was one heparinised blood draw per donor, averaging roughly 0.12 L. Isolation of CD4+ naive, central memory, regulatory and stem cell-like memory cells was achieved by sorting via CD45RO/CCR7/CD25/CD127/CD95/CD27. Findings and caveats of the study: A pattern of fewer insertions and more deletions at VDJ junctions was seen in type 1 diabetes patients. Significant though moderate, a shortening of TCRB CDR3s appeared in all four CD4+ subsets of Type 1 diabetes patients.

cDNA synthesis used the whole RNA isolate, giving expressed TCRB sequences. Sequenced by immunoSEQ multiplex PCR; TCRdb stores in-frame clones only, minus some. This sample has a few hundred thousand clones; around 22% occur once, and the top ten carry more than 0.009%. This clone has just one count. Its specificity is not known. CDR1 and CDR2 from the germline V gene are MNHEY and SMNVEV (reference sequence). V lost 6 bases and J 4 bases, leaving 15 bases between the germline ends. This CDR3 has 15 amino acids. The clonotype comes from a woman younger than 45 with type 1 diabetes. The specimen sequenced was naive CD4+ T cells from blood. The chain uses TRBV27 and TRBJ1-4; D is possibly TRBD1 (5 bases). CDR3 DNA: TGTGCCAGCAGGGGGCCCGCGGCCGTTAATGAAAAACTGTTTTTT. Its translation: CASRGPAAVNEKLFF.